What follows are 17 T cell receptor beta chains derived from one specimen sequenced in a study of shared clonotypes between healthy human individuals (dated by TCRdb to the early 2020s). Library preparation used the immunoSEQ multiplex PCR assay. In its TCRdb copy, this immuneACCESS table keeps in-frame sequences only and misses some clones. Where compared with another copy, unresolved V genes explain less than half of these, and the others have no known cause. This sample holds under 1,900,000 clones; roughly 98.5% were observed only once. Over 0.3% of the sample comes from the top ten. The sequenced sample consisted of naive CD4+ T cells sorted from blood. The sample's cell subset or site, from its label and the paper: CD45RA+ positively selected. The receptors stem from a man aged 25-45 years in good health.

The chain recombines TRBV6-5 with TRBJ1-5; perhaps TRBD1 as D (5 bases). V was trimmed by 6 bases and J by 6 bases, leaving 15 bases between them. The CDR3 covers 14 residues. Germline CDR1 is MNHEY and CDR2 is SVGAGI. The CDR3 DNA follows: TGTGCCAGCAGCGCAGGGTTCTTGGTTCAGCCCCAGCATTTT. Translated: CASSAGFLVQPQHF.

The genes are TRBV29-1 and TRBJ2-5; TRBD2 aligns across 11 bases. Looked up from germline, CDR1 is SQVTM and CDR2 is ANQGSEA. The length of the CDR3 is 15 residues. V lost 4 bases, J lost 2 bases, and 6 bases stayed unmatched. The CDR3 DNA sequence: TGCAGCGTTGCCGATAGCGGGAGGGTACAAGAGACCCAGTACTTC. Translated, it gives CSVADSGRVQETQYF.

This chain joins TRBV5-1 and TRBJ2-1; 12 nucleotides match TRBD1. Per the germline V gene, CDR1 is SGHRS and CDR2 is YFSETQ. This CDR3 region has 16 residues. With V trimmed by 0 bases and J by 10 bases, 8 bases remained unmatched. CDR3 sequence: CASSLDPGQGAWEQFF. The CDR3 nucleotides read TGCGCCAGCAGCTTGGATCCGGGACAGGGGGCTTGGGAGCAGTTCTTC. The whole variable domain, filled in from reference TRBV5-1 and TRBJ2-1, reads KAGVTQTPRYLIKTRGQQVTLSCSPISGHRSVSWYQQTPGQGLQFLFEYFSETQRNKGNFPGRFSGRQFSNSRSEMNVSTLELGDSALYLCASSLDPGQGAWEQFFGPGTRLTVL.

The V gene is TRBV28, the J gene TRBJ1-4; perhaps TRBD1 as D (5 bases). CDR1 and CDR2 (germline): MDHEN, SYDVKM. The CDR3 is 14 residues long. CDR3 coding DNA: TGTGCGATCAAGGGGTTGAGATTAAATGAAAAACTGTTTTTT. It specifies CAIKGLRLNEKLFF.

The chain carries TRBV15 and TRBJ1-4; D is undetermined. The CDR3 extends over 16 amino acids. Per germline, CDR1 LNHNV and CDR2 YYDKDF (reference sequence). Deletions cut 3 bases from V and 4 bases from J, with 15 bases between. CDR3 sequence (DNA): TGTGCCACCAGCAGCCTCCCGACGCGGATTAATGAAAAACTGTTTTTT. Translating gives CATSSLPTRINEKLFF.

The chain couples TRBV7-3 to TRBJ2-2; 7 bases match TRBD1. From germline, CDR1 is SGHTA and CDR2 FQGTGA. This CDR3 contains 17 residues. J was trimmed by 5 bases and V by 4 bases; bases with no gene match: 13. The CDR3 spells CASSSPSERGQTGELFF. The DNA of the CDR3 is TGTGCCAGCAGCTCCCCCTCGGAAAGGGGGCAGACCGGGGAGCTGTTTTTT.

This chain connects TRBV28 to TRBJ2-3; D is uncertain. This CDR3 is 14 amino acids long. Between the trimmed V and J ends, which lost 7 bases and 1 base, there was a span of 12 bases. Germline assignment: CDR1 MDHEN and CDR2 SYDVKM. For the CDR3, the DNA is TGTGCCAGCAATCCCGGGTCGCGCACAGATACGCAGTATTTT. Protein product: CASNPGSRTDTQYF.

The CDR3: CASTNTAVYGYTF. CDR3 nucleotide sequence: TGTGCCAGCACCAATACAGCCGTCTATGGCTACACCTTC. The V and J genes are TRBV6-1 and TRBJ1-2; no clear D. Germline CDR1 and CDR2: MNHNS and SASEGT. This CDR3 has 13 residues. Trimming shortened V by 7 bases and J by 4 bases, and 13 bases separated the two germline ends.

The chain has TRBV27 and TRBJ1-5, with no clear D. V lost 5 bases, J lost 0 bases, and 11 bases lay in between. The CDR3 has 15 residues. Germline CDR1 is MNHEY and CDR2 is SMNVEV (reference sequence). The CDR3 is CASSATQYSNQPQHF. The CDR3 region has the DNA TGTGCCAGCAGTGCCACCCAATATAGCAATCAGCCCCAGCATTTT.

The rearrangement joins TRBV5-4 to TRBJ2-7; the D is unclear. V was cut by 4 bases and J by 2 bases, with 10 bases left in between. This CDR3 has 13 amino acids. Germline V gives CDR1 SGHNT, CDR2 YYREEE (reference sequence). CDR3 region: CASSATNPYEQYF. CDR3 nucleotides: TGTGCCAGCAGCGCGACCAACCCCTACGAGCAGTACTTC.

The chain recombines TRBV23-1 with TRBJ1-2; 7 bases align to TRBD1. TRBV23-1 is an open reading frame, and its role is uncertain. The CDR3 runs 14 residues. Trimming took 7 bases from V and 8 from J; bases not matched to a gene: 13. The CDR3 region is CASKPPGQANGYTF. The CDR3 DNA reads TGCGCCAGCAAACCCCCCGGACAGGCTAACGGCTACACCTTC.

The V and J genes are TRBV10-1 and TRBJ1-2; tentatively, D is TRBD1 (6 bases). Germline CDR1 and CDR2: WNHNN and SYGVQD (reference sequence). The CDR3 is 15 amino acids. V was clipped by 2 bases and J by 8 bases, with 18 bases between them. CDR3 DNA: TGCGCCAGCAGTGAGAGGGGGACCTTGTCCCGAGGCTACACCTTC. This encodes CASSERGTLSRGYTF.

V and J are TRBV28 and TRBJ2-6, with D perhaps given as TRBD1 or TRBD2 (5 bases each). Trimming left V 5 bases short and J 0 bases short, with 20 bases between. The CDR3 runs 19 residues. The germline CDR1 and CDR2 sequences are MDHEN and SYDVKM. CDR3 in amino acids: CASSIHSPGAHSGANVLTF. In DNA form, the CDR3 reads TGTGCCAGCAGTATCCATTCTCCCGGGGCCCACTCTGGGGCCAACGTCCTGACTTTC.

The rearrangement links TRBV29-1 to TRBJ2-5; 7 bases align to TRBD2. V lost 4 bases and J lost 7; bases outside the gene matches: 15. Per germline, CDR1 SQVTM and CDR2 ANQGSEA. This CDR3 has 15 residues. CDR3 residues: CSVGTRGSPRATQYF. In DNA form, the CDR3 reads TGCAGCGTTGGGACTAGAGGATCCCCGAGAGCGACCCAGTACTTC.

The gene calls are TRBV14 and TRBJ1-4, with D maybe TRBD1 (5 bases). Germline values: CDR1 SGHDN, CDR2 FVKESK. The CDR3 is 17 residues long. V lost 3 bases and J 3 bases, leaving 17 bases between the germline ends. CDR3 protein: CASSQLRIGAPNEKLFF. The CDR3 nucleotides are TGTGCCAGCAGCCAGTTGCGTATAGGGGCGCCTAATGAAAAACTGTTTTTT.

The chain joins TRBV5-1 to TRBJ1-1, with 7 bases matching TRBD1. The CDR3 runs 13 residues. Germline V gene lookup returns CDR1 SGHRS and CDR2 YFSETQ. V gave up 3 bases and J gave up 1 base; unmatched junction bases: 0. CDR3 DNA: TGCGCCAGCAGCTGGGACAGGAACACTGAAGCTTTCTTT. Translated: CASSWDRNTEAFF.

The rearrangement links TRBV28 to TRBJ1-5; 7 bases line up with TRBD1. The V and J ends lost 6 bases and 2 bases, in that order; junction bases with no gene match: 10. CDR1 is MDHEN and CDR2 is SYDVKM in the germline V gene. The CDR3 loop spans 16 amino acids. The CDR3 sequence: CASRPLQGRGNQPQHF. For the CDR3, the DNA is TGTGCCAGCAGACCATTACAGGGGAGAGGCAATCAGCCCCAGCATTTT.